These 25 T cell receptor beta chains share one sample of origin, sequenced in a study of T cells expressing NK-cell markers. Using the 5' RACE reads, TCRdb records one entry per CDR3 protein without DNA. The sample has about 150,000 distinct CDR3 sequences. Input material: blood T cells: a sorted CD56 or NKG2C T cell subset, CD4+ or CD8+ T cells, or bulk PBMC T cells (not recorded which). The receptors originated from a woman between 45 and 65 years old in good health.

This chain links TRBV7-9 with TRBJ2-2. The germline gives CDR1 SEHNR, CDR2 FQNEAQ (reference sequence). CDR3 length equals 13 residues. The CDR3: CASSLMLTGELFF.

The J gene is TRBJ2-5, the V gene TRBV11-2; absent DNA, TCRdb's TRBD1 call cannot be checked. This CDR3 spans 15 amino acids. CDR1 SGHAT and CDR2 FQNNGV come from the germline V gene. CDR3 region: CASSPRDRAPRTQYF.

The CDR3 sequence: CASTDRAGANVLTF. The chain carries TRBV19 and TRBJ2-6; TCRdb picks TRBD1, but there is no DNA to check that call. This CDR3 is built from 14 residues. Germline-derived CDR1 and CDR2 are LNHDA and SQIVND (reference sequence). Drawing the rest from reference TRBV19 and TRBJ2-6, the complete variable domain is DGGITQSPKYLFRKEGQNVTLSCEQNLNHDAMYWYRQDPGQGLRLIYYSQIVNDFQKGDIAEGYSVSREKKESFPLTVTSAQKNPTAFYLCASTDRAGANVLTFGAGSRLTVL.

The chain joins TRBV5-1 to TRBJ1-1; the D call from TCRdb, TRBD1, cannot be confirmed without DNA. The CDR3 is 16 residues long. Germline loops: CDR1 SGHRS, CDR2 YFSETQ. CDR3 sequence: CASSAGTLGLDTEAFF.

The CDR3 loop is CASSRDRASYNEQFF. This sequence joins TRBV6-5 and TRBJ2-1; TCRdb outputs TRBD1, but without DNA this stays unchecked. The CDR3 has 15 amino acids. In germline, CDR1 is MNHEY, CDR2 SVGAGI.

The CDR3 loop reads CASSYSSGSNQPQHF. The rearrangement joins TRBV6-6 to TRBJ1-5. The V gene's germline CDR1 is MNHNY and CDR2 SVGAGI (reference sequence). This CDR3 has 15 amino acids.

The V and J genes are TRBV28 and TRBJ1-6; TCRdb outputs TRBD1, but without DNA this stays unchecked. The CDR3 totals 14 residues. Germline values: CDR1 MDHEN, CDR2 SYDVKM. The chain's CDR3 is CASSRDRESSPLHF.

The CDR3 here is CASSLDRGYGYTF. The J gene is TRBJ1-2, the V gene TRBV6-5; TCRdb's D gene call, TRBD1, goes unchecked for lack of DNA. Germline CDR1 MNHEY, CDR2 SVGAGI. This CDR3 has 13 residues.

J is TRBJ2-3 and V is TRBV11-3; TCRdb's D gene call, TRBD2, goes unchecked for lack of DNA. Germline CDR1 reads SGHNT; CDR2 reads YENEEA. This CDR3 is built from 13 residues. CDR3 in amino acids: CASGEWGTDTQYF.

The chain carries TRBV4-2 and TRBJ2-7; with no DNA, the TCRdb D assignment of TRBD1 cannot be verified. CDR1 and CDR2 (germline): LGHNA, YNFKEQ. The CDR3 contains 16 residues. The CDR3 sequence: CASSHEGTGAAYEQYF.

The CDR3 reads CASSQDWSAIAYNEQFF. V usage is TRBV4-2 and J usage is TRBJ2-1. CDR3 length equals 17 residues. CDR1 is LGHNA and CDR2 is YNFKEQ in the germline V gene.

This chain uses TRBV20-1 with TRBJ2-7. This CDR3 has 15 amino acids. Germline values: CDR1 DFQATT, CDR2 SNEGSKA (reference sequence). CDR3 loop: CSARANSGSFYEQYF.

The CDR3 region is CASSLSDSLNTEAFF. V usage is TRBV7-9 and J usage is TRBJ1-1; the TRBD1 assignment by TCRdb is unverifiable without DNA. The germline CDR1 and CDR2 sequences are SEHNR and FQNEAQ (reference sequence). The CDR3 is made up of 15 amino acids.

The J gene is TRBJ2-3, the V gene TRBV24-1; TCRdb calls TRBD1, which cannot be checked without DNA. From germline, CDR1 is KGHDR and CDR2 SFDVKD. The CDR3 is made up of 15 amino acids. The CDR3 protein is CATSDSGTTTDTQYF.

This rearrangement joins TRBV12-3 or TRBV12-4 to TRBJ1-3. CDR3 length: 13 residues. The CDR3 sequence: CASMQPSVNTIYF.

The chain recombines TRBV20-1 with TRBJ2-3; TCRdb lists TRBD2, though no DNA is available to test this call. The CDR3 runs to 16 residues. The germline CDR1 and CDR2 sequences are DFQATT and SNEGSKA (reference sequence). CDR3 sequence reads: CSARGDQRERTDTQYF.

The chain has TRBV20-1 and TRBJ2-2. The germline V gene encodes CDR1 DFQATT and CDR2 SNEGSKA (reference sequence). The CDR3 covers 16 residues. CDR3 sequence reads: CSARDMEHFNTGELFF.

The genes are TRBV15 and TRBJ2-5; TCRdb outputs TRBD1, but without DNA this stays unchecked. Germline CDR1 is LNHNV and CDR2 is YYDKDF (reference sequence). The CDR3 extends over 15 amino acids. The CDR3 spells CATSSGSGPRETQYF.

The genes are TRBV4-1 and TRBJ2-2. The germline V gene has CDR1 MGHRA and CDR2 YSYEKL. The CDR3 sequence is 14 residues long. This CDR3 is CASSITGNTGELFF.

This sequence joins TRBV11-2 and TRBJ2-1; with no DNA, the TCRdb D assignment of TRBD2 cannot be verified. Germline V CDR1 and CDR2: SGHAT, FQNNGV. The CDR3 is made up of 16 amino acids. The CDR3 spells CASSTIAGGRAGEQFF.

The chain couples TRBV4-1 to TRBJ2-3. There are 16 residues in the CDR3. The germline gives CDR1 MGHRA, CDR2 YSYEKL. The CDR3 protein is CASSQDQWVITDTQYF.

The chain is built from TRBV2 and TRBJ1-6; TCRdb picks TRBD1, but there is no DNA to check that call. Germline-derived CDR1 and CDR2 are SNHLY and FYNNEI. CDR3 size: 14 residues. CDR3 loop: CASSGGEDNSPLHF.

The chain couples TRBV25-1 to TRBJ1-2; as DNA is missing, the TRBD1 call by TCRdb cannot be tested. The CDR3 consists of 13 residues. Germline lookup yields CDR1 MGHDK and CDR2 SYGVNS. The CDR3 sequence: CASLSRTGDGYTF.

The V gene is TRBV12-3 or TRBV12-4, the J gene TRBJ2-3; TCRdb proposes TRBD1, but this gene call is untestable without DNA. The CDR3 loop spans 14 amino acids. The CDR3 sequence is CASSYLGGTDTQYF.

The gene calls are TRBV21-1 and TRBJ1-3; the TRBD1 assignment by TCRdb is unverifiable without DNA. TRBV21-1 is designated a pseudogene. The CDR3 is 17 residues long. The CDR3 reads CASSNLTDRPSGNTIYF.